Below, 22 T cell receptor beta chains from the same sample are listed, as sequenced in a study of identical twins. TCRdb reanalysed the 5' RACE reads using MiXCR and keeps one entry per CDR3 protein. The table lists about 240,000 distinct CDR3 sequences, over 9.5% of them singletons. The sample consisted of memory T cells sorted from blood. The receptor set was obtained from a man aged 50 to 59 in good health.

This clonotype appeared many times. The chain recombines TRBV20-1 with TRBJ2-7; TRBD2 aligns across 11 bases. This CDR3 spans 16 amino acids. Germline V gene data show CDR1 as DFQATT and CDR2 as SNEGSKA (reference sequence). The V gene end was trimmed by 0 bases and the J gene end by 2 bases; junction bases not matched to a gene: 6. CDR3 sequence: CSARDLGSGGAYEQYF. The CDR3 DNA sequence: TGCAGTGCTAGAGATCTCGGTAGCGGGGGGGCCTACGAGCAGTACTTC.

This clonotype was detected ten times or more. This chain connects TRBV27 to TRBJ2-1, with D perhaps matching TRBD1 (7 bases). Per germline, CDR1 MNHEY and CDR2 SMNVEV (reference sequence). The CDR3 contains 15 residues. Trimming removed 6 bases at V and 5 bases at J, with 17 bases between. CDR3 sequence (DNA): TGTGCCAGCAGGGGCGGGGCAGGGGGTAACAATGAGCAGTTCTTC. Its protein is CASRGGAGGNNEQFF.

This clonotype was counted ten times or more. The V call is TRBV10-2, the J call TRBJ2-1; possibly TRBD1 or TRBD2 for D (6 bases each). The CDR3 is 14 amino acids. From germline, CDR1 is WSHSY and CDR2 SAAADI. V was cut by 8 bases and J by 3 bases, with 14 bases left in between. The CDR3 reads CASGGLASYNEQFF. The CDR3 nucleotides are TGCGCCAGCGGGGGGCTAGCGAGCTACAATGAGCAGTTCTTC.

The chain combines TRBV11-2 with TRBJ1-2; D is possibly TRBD1 (5 bases). With 5 bases removed from V and 8 bases from J, the gap between germline ends came to 12 bases. CDR1 and CDR2 from the germline V gene are SGHAT and FQNNGV. The length of the CDR3 is 12 residues. The CDR3 reads CASSALWGGYTF. The CDR3 DNA follows: TGTGCCAGCAGCGCCCTGTGGGGCGGCTACACCTTC.

Many counts were recorded for this clonotype. The rearrangement joins TRBV18 to TRBJ2-1; possibly TRBD2 for D (6 bases). The V end lost 3 bases, the J end lost 2 bases, and 17 bases lay between the germline ends. The germline gives CDR1 KGHSH, CDR2 LQKENI. The CDR3 loop spans 17 amino acids. This CDR3 is CASSPKGGEGAYNEQFF. In DNA form, the CDR3 reads TGTGCCAGCTCACCTAAGGGCGGGGAAGGGGCCTACAATGAGCAGTTCTTC.

In DNA, the CDR3 is TGTGCCAGCAGTTTTAGGGTAGGATACGAGCAGTACTTC. The encoded protein is CASSFRVGYEQYF. The rearrangement links TRBV12-3 or TRBV12-4 to TRBJ2-7, with D unclear. This CDR3 spans 13 amino acids. V was pared by 3 bases and J by 4 bases, with 10 bases between.

This clonotype occurred many times. The chain carries TRBV4-1 and TRBJ2-7, with TRBD2 identical over 10 bases. Losses at the gene ends were 4 bases for V and 3 bases for J; bases not matched to a gene: 9. This CDR3 is built from 16 residues. CDR1 and CDR2 (germline): MGHRA, YSYEKL. The CDR3 DNA is TGCGCCAGCAGCCCCGTAGCGGGGGGATCCCACTACGAGCAGTACTTC. As protein: CASSPVAGGSHYEQYF.

This rearrangement joins TRBV12-3 or TRBV12-4 to TRBJ2-1; possibly TRBD1 or TRBD2 for D (6 bases each). The V end was cut by 3 bases, the J end by 3 bases, with 12 bases between. CDR3 size: 15 residues. The chain's CDR3 is CASSFGGRVYNEQFF. The CDR3, as DNA: TGTGCCAGCAGTTTCGGGGGCAGGGTCTACAATGAGCAGTTCTTC.

This clonotype was detected ten times or more. This chain uses TRBV28 with TRBJ1-2; no definite D call. Germline-derived CDR1 and CDR2 are MDHEN and SYDVKM. The CDR3 has 14 amino acids. Trimming removed 1 base at V and 2 bases at J, with 8 bases between. The CDR3 loop is CASSLLGQNYGYTF. Here the CDR3 DNA reads TGTGCCAGCAGTTTATTAGGTCAGAACTATGGCTACACCTTC.

This clonotype occurred many times. The chain has TRBV27 and TRBJ2-1; tentatively, D is TRBD2 (6 bases). The CDR3 length is 16 residues. In germline, CDR1 is MNHEY, CDR2 SMNVEV (reference sequence). Trimming left V 5 bases short and J 6 bases short, with 20 bases between. The chain's CDR3 is CASSRSPNRELNEQFF. The CDR3 DNA is TGTGCCAGCAGTAGATCACCCAACCGGGAGCTCAATGAGCAGTTCTTC.

The V call is TRBV4-3, the J call TRBJ2-3; 12 bases match TRBD1. The germline gives CDR1 LGHNA, CDR2 YSLEER. The V and J ends lost 1 base and 8 bases, in that order; junction bases with no gene match: 4. CDR3 length: 15 amino acids. Written as DNA, the CDR3 is TGCGCCAGCAGCCAAGGGGGACAGGGGGCTGGTACGCAGTATTTT. Translation gives CASSQGGQGAGTQYF.

The chain employs TRBV29-1 and TRBJ2-1; 8 positions match TRBD2. The CDR3 sequence is 12 residues long. V was pared by 4 bases and J by 5 bases, with 1 base of the junction left unmatched. Germline CDR1 SQVTM, CDR2 ANQGSEA. The CDR3 DNA reads TGCAGCGTTGGGCGGGAGGACAATGAGCAGTTCTTC. Translated: CSVGREDNEQFF.

The chain joins TRBV5-1 to TRBJ2-7; TRBD2 matches 7 bases. The CDR3 totals 17 residues. Germline values: CDR1 SGHRS, CDR2 YFSETQ. Losses at the gene ends were 3 bases for V and 2 bases for J; bases not matched to a gene: 14. The CDR3: CASSSLNRDYYTYEQYF. CDR3 in DNA: TGCGCCAGCAGCTCCCTTAACCGGGACTACTATACCTACGAGCAGTACTTC.

This clonotype was recorded at least ten times. V usage is TRBV13 and J usage is TRBJ2-3, with 12 bases fitting TRBD2. CDR3 size: 24 residues. Germline V gene sequence: CDR1 PRHDT, CDR2 FYEKMQ (reference sequence). J lost 3 bases, V lost 0 bases, and 25 bases had no gene match. In DNA form, the CDR3 reads TGTGCCAGCAGCTTAGGAGGTCGGTCCTCAACACTAGCGGGAGGTGGTGGTGCTACAGATACGCAGTATTTT. Protein product: CASSLGGRSSTLAGGGGATDTQYF.

The J gene is TRBJ2-4, the V gene TRBV7-2; 11 positions match TRBD2. CDR1 and CDR2 (germline): SGHTA, FQGNSA. With 4 bases clipped from V and 2 bases from J, the junction kept 4 bases outside the gene matches. This CDR3 spans 16 amino acids. CDR3 coding DNA: TGTGCCAGCAGCTACTCTAGCGGGAGGTCCAAAAACATTCAGTACTTC. Amino acids: CASSYSSGRSKNIQYF. Based on the CDR3 plus reference TRBV7-2 and TRBJ2-4, the full variable domain is GAGVSQSPSNKVTEKGKDVELRCDPISGHTALYWYRQSLGQGLEFLIYFQGNSAPDKSGLPSDRFSAERTGGSVSTLTIQRTQQEDSAVYLCASSYSSGRSKNIQYFGAGTRLSVL.

This clonotype was observed at least ten times. The chain combines TRBV5-1 with TRBJ2-1; 8 nucleotides line up with TRBD2. V gave up 4 bases and J gave up 7 bases; unmatched junction bases: 10. The CDR3 loop spans 15 amino acids. Germline values: CDR1 SGHRS, CDR2 YFSETQ. CDR3 region: CASSPSGRGVNEQFF. The CDR3 nucleotides are TGCGCCAGCAGCCCGTCAGGGCGGGGGGTGAATGAGCAGTTCTTC. Full variable domain (rest looked up from reference TRBV5-1 and TRBJ2-1): KAGVTQTPRYLIKTRGQQVTLSCSPISGHRSVSWYQQTPGQGLQFLFEYFSETQRNKGNFPGRFSGRQFSNSRSEMNVSTLELGDSALYLCASSPSGRGVNEQFFGPGTRLTVL.

This clonotype was observed many times. V gene TRBV6-2 or TRBV6-3 combines with J gene TRBJ2-7, with TRBD2 matching 7 bases. Germline CDR1 and CDR2: MNHEY and SVGEGT. V was pared by 8 bases and J by 0 bases, with 4 bases of the junction left unmatched. CDR3 size: 13 residues. The CDR3 bases are TGTGCCAGCGAGCGGGGACTCTCCTACGAGCAGTACTTC. The encoded protein is CASERGLSYEQYF.

This clonotype was seen many times. CDR3 bases: TGTGCCAGCTCACCAAGGCCGGGCGAGGCTTCTTACAATGAGCAGTTCTTC. Its translation is CASSPRPGEASYNEQFF. The chain is built from TRBV18 and TRBJ2-1; no reliable D call. The CDR3 length is 17 residues. The germline V gene encodes CDR1 KGHSH and CDR2 LQKENI. Trimming left V 2 bases short and J 4 bases short, with 18 bases between.

J is TRBJ2-7 and V is TRBV7-8, with a weak D call TRBD1 (6 bases). V lost 1 base to trimming and J lost 6 bases, with 19 bases between them. Looked up from germline, CDR1 is SGHVS and CDR2 is FQNEAQ. The CDR3 runs to 16 residues. The CDR3 region is CASSLDFGAGASEQYF. DNA for the CDR3: TGTGCCAGCAGCTTAGATTTCGGGGCAGGGGCCTCCGAGCAGTACTTC.

This clonotype was picked up many times. The rearrangement uses TRBV28 and TRBJ2-7; 9 nucleotides match TRBD1. Germline values: CDR1 MDHEN, CDR2 SYDVKM. Losses at the gene ends were 5 bases for V and 4 bases for J; bases not matched to a gene: 9. The CDR3 consists of 15 residues. The CDR3 DNA reads TGTGCCAGCAGTCATACAGGGGGCACTCATTACGAGCAGTACTTC. Protein: CASSHTGGTHYEQYF.

This clonotype was counted ten times or more. This sequence joins TRBV12-3 or TRBV12-4 and TRBJ2-1; TRBD2 aligns across 10 bases. The CDR3 is made up of 15 amino acids. The trim removed 3 bases at V and 5 bases at J, leaving 4 bases unmatched. The CDR3 DNA sequence: TGTGCCAGCAGTTTGCAACTAGCGGGAAACAATGAGCAGTTCTTC. This translates into CASSLQLAGNNEQFF.

The V gene is TRBV5-4, the J gene TRBJ1-1; D is possibly TRBD1 (5 bases). Germline loops: CDR1 SGHNT, CDR2 YYREEE (reference sequence). V was pared by 4 bases and J by 3 bases, with 16 bases between. CDR3 size: 15 residues. CDR3 protein: CASSQRQTGDTEAFF. CDR3 bases: TGTGCCAGCAGCCAGAGACAGACCGGGGACACTGAAGCTTTCTTT. Full variable domain (missing parts from reference TRBV5-4 and TRBJ1-1): ETGVTQSPTHLIKTRGQQVTLRCSSQSGHNTVSWYQQALGQGPQFIFQYYREEENGRGNFPPRFSGLQFPNYSSELNVNALELDDSALYLCASSQRQTGDTEAFFGQGTRLTVV.